This T cell receptor beta chain came from a study of blood T cell repertoires in COVID-19 (dated by TCRdb to the early 2020s). Notes on the research overall: The collaborator samples originated in the United States, Italy and Spain and spanned the acute and convalescent phases of COVID-19. The material from the prospective study consisted of cDNA or gDNA derived from T cells, B-cell-depleted T cells, or PBMCs. Deeply sampled blood TCRbeta repertoires from subjects exposed to, actively infected with, or recovered from COVID-19 were included in the dataset. The repertoires were released in a freely available public database intended as a resource for research on the immune response to SARS-CoV-2. The samples were drawn from two sources: the first 160 participants of the ongoing ImmuneRACE study, and 1,200 or so subjects contributed by 6 global collaborators. Sample metadata almost always included a de-identified subject ID, COVID-19 status, age in years and sex. Where available, HLA class I and class II types were obtained from metadata supplied by the sample provider rather than from assay-based typing. General study outcomes and caveats: The amount of clinical and demographic metadata varied by source and participant and was provided uncurated.

The immunoSEQ Assay, a bias-controlled multiplex PCR, was used to amplify TCRbeta CDR3 regions from genomic DNA. In the original analysis: The number of nucleated cells in each sample was estimated from the amplification of reference gene primers within the assay. To quantify the absolute abundance of each unique TCRbeta CDR3 rearrangement, sequence reads were collapsed and filtered. Productive Simpson clonality was computed per sample as the square root of Simpson's diversity index over productive rearrangements. The immuneACCESS repertoire file appears here via TCRdb, limited to in-frame rearrangements. These files lack a portion of the clones; in checked studies, under half of the deficit traces to unresolved V genes, and the cause of the others is not known. V, J and clone size are taken as reported in that table, and D and trimming were inferred from the DNA itself. This sample holds about 400,000 clones; 89% were observed only once. 1.7% of the sample is in the top ten clones.

Enrolling through a virtual design, the prospective study's participants ranged in age from about 18 to 89 years and lived across 20 to 25 United States geographic areas. In the prospective study, cohorts were assigned on the basis of participant-reported clinical history obtained from a screening survey and a study questionnaire. For ImmuneRACE Cohort 3, a participant was defined as recovered based on two consecutive negative NP/OP PCR tests, clearance by a healthcare professional, or resolution of symptoms. Each participant in the prospective study had whole blood, serum and a nasopharyngeal or oropharyngeal swab collected by mobile phlebotomists. Additional blood draws and questionnaires over an approximately two-month period could optionally be provided by prospective study participants. Prospective study blood samples were shipped either frozen or at room temperature before DNA extraction.

Notes on this clone: Its antigen is still unknown. Its ends do not fully match the called genes, so a read error is possible.

There are 12 amino acids in the CDR3, from cysteine to phenylalanine inclusive. Just the 36-base CDR3 DNA is kept, in frame starting at base 1. CDR1 and CDR2 are read off the germline V gene (reference sequence) as GTSNPN and SVGIG. The chain is assembled from TRBV30 and TRBJ1-3; the junction holds 7 bases that match TRBD1. The specimen was PBMCs or T cells enriched from blood (not recorded which). The TCR was taken from a woman aged 25 to 39 who had recovered from COVID-19. The DNA is as follows: TGTGCCTGGAGTGCTGGGACAGTGGATAGCCACTTT. Translated, it reads CAWSAGTVDSHF.